This section outlines one TCR beta chain sequence together with its context. Treg sorting used a CD4+CD25+CD127-/low gate. Looked up from germline, CDR1 is SGHNT and CDR2 is YYREEE (reference sequence). Trimming left V 4 bases short and J 0 bases short, with 7 bases between. The CDR3 consists of 13 residues. Constant-region reverse primers amplified full-length variable regions, followed by semi-nested Nested Universal Primer A PCR. One entry per CDR3 protein results from TCRdb running MiXCR on the 5' RACE reads. The data contain 35,000 to 55,000 distinct CDR3 sequences, around a fifth of them seen just once; the ten biggest clones take up roughly 4%.

The sample consisted of Tregs sorted from a lymph node. The source of this sequence is a female donor with breast cancer. The chain links TRBV5-4 to TRBJ2-5; D is undetermined. CDR3 bases: TGTGCCAGCAGCCCGGCAGACCAAGAGACCCAGTACTTC. Amino acid sequence: CASSPADQETQYF.